This T cell receptor beta chain is drawn from a study of cytomegalovirus exposure and HLA in healthy donors. Study findings and constraints: Among the CMV-associated chains, a few were confirmed in vitro as specific for CMV antigens. The classifier reportedly diagnosed cytomegalovirus status with high sensitivity and specificity.

There are a few counts of this clone. Its specificity is not known. PCR primers comprised 60 Vbeta and 13 Jbeta primers. Clones were read by immunoSEQ multiplex PCR, and TCRdb kept only the in-frame ones, dropping some. The table shows some 180,000 clones, with about three quarters occurring only once. Each donor was nominally healthy when sampled (though unrecorded immune exposures were likely). Material: PBMCs. The source of this sequence is a woman aged 55 to 70 in good health and CMV-seropositive.

The CDR3 loop is CASSDNRGSDTQYF. Here the CDR3 DNA reads TGTGCCAGTTCGGATAACAGGGGATCAGATACGCAGTATTTT. V usage is TRBV19 and J usage is TRBJ2-3, with TRBD1 identical over 7 bases. The germline V gene encodes CDR1 LNHDA and CDR2 SQIVND (reference sequence). Trimming took 8 bases from V and 4 from J; bases not matched to a gene: 9. The CDR3 spans 14 residues.